This T cell receptor (beta chain) was retrieved from a study of early T cells in non-severe SARS-CoV-2 infection. TCRdb fed the 5' RACE reads into MiXCR, producing one record per CDR3 protein. The sample comprises more than 75,000 distinct CDR3 sequences, roughly 13% of which are singletons, and about 6.1% rests with the top ten. For this clonotype: An end of the junction differs from the germline gene, which may be a read error.

The CDR3 is made up of 11 amino acids. Germline V gene lookup returns CDR1 SQVTM and CDR2 ANQGSEA. The sequenced sample consisted of whole blood. This TCR came from an adult who was a healthcare worker with PCR-confirmed SARS-CoV-2 infection or an uninfected control (not recorded which). The V and J genes are TRBV29-1 and TRBJ1-2, with D possibly TRBD1 on 5 matching bases. CDR3: CSVAWDGGHYF. CDR3 in DNA: TGCAGCGTTGCCTGGGACGGCGGACACTACTTC.